These T cell receptor beta chains were read from a single sample in a study of Graves' ophthalmopathy and Graves' hyperthyroidism. Using its own MiXCR run on the multiplex PCR reads, TCRdb lists one record per CDR3 protein. The sample consists of about 410,000 distinct CDR3 sequences, approximately 20% of them appearing once. The material sequenced was peripheral blood. These receptors all come from a woman between 18 and 29 years old with Graves' ophthalmopathy. Both conserved end residues are part of each CDR3. A D gene is named only where the DNA matches it firmly. Some rows mark clone size as missing; the rest say once, few, many or name a class of expanded clone.

clone_size d_call j_call v_call cdr3_nt cdr3_aa
. TRBD1 TRBJ2-2 TRBV11-2 TGTGCCAGCAGCTTAGACCGGGACAGGGGCACCGGGGAGCTGTTTTTT CASSLDRDRGTGELFF
many . TRBJ1-3 TRBV7-9 TGTGCCAGCAGCTCAGTAGTCCGCTCTGGAAACACCATATATTTT CASSSVVRSGNTIYF
few . TRBJ2-5 TRBV11-2 TGTGCCAGCAGACCAATCGGGGCGGGGGAGACCCAGTACTTC CASRPIGAGETQYF
many . TRBJ1-1 TRBV4-2 TGTGCCAGCAGCCAAGGGGCAGGGGATCCCTCTGAAGCTTTCTTT CASSQGAGDPSEAFF
many . TRBJ2-1 TRBV11-2 TGTGCCAGCAGCTTAGACAGGGGATCCTACAATGAGCAGTTCTTC CASSLDRGSYNEQFF
. . TRBJ1-2 TRBV7-2 TGTGCCAGCACCAAGCGGGGGGGCTACACCTTC CASTKRGGYTF
many TRBD1 TRBJ1-2 TRBV28 TGTGCCAGCAGTATTCCCGGGACAGGGAACTATGGCTACACCTTC CASSIPGTGNYGYTF
few TRBD1 TRBJ1-6 TRBV9 TGTGCCAGCAGCGTAGGACAGGGGGGGGATTCACCCCTCCACTTT CASSVGQGGDSPLHF
many . TRBJ1-5 TRBV12-3/TRBV12-4 TGTGCCAGCGTCCAGGGGAGAGCCAATCAGCCCCAGCATTTT CASVQGRANQPQHF
many . TRBJ1-1 TRBV7-9 TGTGCCAGCAGCCAAGTGGTTCGGGTGAACACTGAAGCTTTCTTT CASSQVVRVNTEAFF
many TRBD1 TRBJ1-6 TRBV6-5 TGTGCCAGCAGTCCCCAGACAGGGAACGATTCACCCCTCCACTTT CASSPQTGNDSPLHF
many TRBD1 TRBJ2-7 TRBV12-3/TRBV12-4 TGTGCCAGCAGTTCCGGACAGGGATTGCCGATGGAGCAGTACTTC CASSSGQGLPMEQYF
many . TRBJ2-7 TRBV7-2 TGTGCCAGCAGCATCCGGGACAACTACGAGCAGTACTTC CASSIRDNYEQYF
many TRBD1 TRBJ2-2 TRBV6-2/TRBV6-3 TGTGCCAGCAGTTACTCGTACCACAGGGGCGGTGTGGAGAACACCGGGGAGCTGTTTTTT CASSYSYHRGGVENTGELFF
many TRBD1 TRBJ1-5 TRBV7-2 TGTGCCAGCAGCTTGGCAACATCCCGGGACAGGGGTTTTCAGCCCCAGCATTTT CASSLATSRDRGFQPQHF
many . TRBJ2-7 TRBV28 TGTGCCAGCAGTTTATCCCCGGACCTCGCCTACGAGCAGTACTTC CASSLSPDLAYEQYF
many TRBD1 TRBJ1-1 TRBV13 TGTGCCAGCAGCTTAGGGTGGGGGGACAGGTCTTTTCGGCCGCCCCAGAACACTGAAGCTTTCTTT CASSLGWGDRSFRPPQNTEAFF
few . TRBJ2-4 TRBV28 TGTGCCAGCAGTTTACGGCAGGGGCGTTGGAACATTCAGTACTTC CASSLRQGRWNIQYF
many TRBD1 TRBJ1-5 TRBV6-5 TGTGCCAGCAGTTTGGGTCCACAGGGGAATCAGCCCCAGCATTTT CASSLGPQGNQPQHF
many TRBD2 TRBJ2-5 TRBV29-1 TGCAGCGTTGGTTCTAGCGGGAGGCCAGGGGAGACCCAGTACTTC CSVGSSGRPGETQYF
many TRBD1 TRBJ1-2 TRBV7-8 TGTGCCAGCAGCGGAACAGGGGCCCTCTATGGCTACACCTTC CASSGTGALYGYTF
. . TRBJ1-5 TRBV28 TGTGCCAGTATCAGGGCTAGCAATCAGCCCCAGCATTTT CASIRASNQPQHF
. TRBD1 TRBJ1-5 TRBV28 TGTGCCAGCAGTCGGGACAGCCTTCCTCAGCCCCAGCATTTT CASSRDSLPQPQHF
many . TRBJ1-5 TRBV12-3/TRBV12-4 TGTGCCAGCAGTTTGACTGCTAGCAATCAGCCCCAGCATTTT CASSLTASNQPQHF
many TRBD1 TRBJ2-7 TRBV29-1 TGCAGCGTAGGGGACAGGGGAGGCCGCGAGCAGTACTTC CSVGDRGGREQYF
few . TRBJ1-3 TRBV12-3/TRBV12-4 TGTGCCAGCAGTTTATCGCTCAGCTCTGGAAACACCATATATTTT CASSLSLSSGNTIYF
. . TRBJ1-2 TRBV28 TGTGCCAGCAGCCAAAGGGGGACAACCTATGGCTACACCTTC CASSQRGTTYGYTF
many . TRBJ2-7 TRBV27 TGTGCCAGCAGTTTAATCCGGGACCCGCTCACCTACGAGCAGTACTTC CASSLIRDPLTYEQYF
. TRBD1 TRBJ2-7 TRBV27 TGTGCCAGCAGTTTAAAGGATCCGGGACAGACCTACGAGCAGTACTTC CASSLKDPGQTYEQYF
many . TRBJ2-7 TRBV10-1 TGCGCCAGCAGTGAGTCGGCGGGGCAGGGAGTAGTCTACGAGCAGTACTTC CASSESAGQGVVYEQYF
many TRBD1 TRBJ1-3 TRBV14 TGTGCCAGCAGCGCCGGGACAGCGTCTTACTTCTCTGGAAACACCATATATTTT CASSAGTASYFSGNTIYF
many . TRBJ1-1 TRBV4-3 TGCGCCAGCAGCCAAGATTCCCTTAACACTGAAGCTTTCTTT CASSQDSLNTEAFF
many . TRBJ1-5 TRBV4-3 TGCGCCAGCAGCCAAGAAATCTGGGCCAGGGGGCCCCAGCATTTT CASSQEIWARGPQHF
many . TRBJ2-5 TRBV5-1 TGCGCCAGCAGCTTGCGCGGCGGGCTCCCTGAGACCCAGTACTTC CASSLRGGLPETQYF
many . TRBJ1-5 TRBV28 TGTGCCAGCAGTTCCTACCCCGAGCCCCAGCATTTT CASSSYPEPQHF
many . TRBJ1-5 TRBV15 TGTGCCACCAGCAGAACAGGGCAGCCCCAGCATTTT CATSRTGQPQHF
many . TRBJ2-7 TRBV6-2/TRBV6-3 TGTGCCAGCAGTTACTCGATCCGTGAGCAGTACTTC CASSYSIREQYF
many . TRBJ1-1 TRBV30 TGTGCCTGGAGTGTAAGGATGACAGAGAACACTGAAGCTTTCTTT CAWSVRMTENTEAFF
. . TRBJ2-7 TRBV12-3/TRBV12-4 TGTGCCAGTAAATTGACAGCTTCTTCCTACGAGCAGTACTTC CASKLTASSYEQYF
. . TRBJ2-5 TRBV25-1 TGTGCCAGCAGTGAATTGGGCATGCAGTTAGAGACCCAGTACTTC CASSELGMQLETQYF
many TRBD1 TRBJ2-7 TRBV7-9 TGTGCCAGCAGCCCCGGGACAGGGGCTCTAGGCGAGCAGTACTTC CASSPGTGALGEQYF
many . TRBJ1-5 TRBV19 TGTGCCAGTAGTACCGGGGGCGTCAATTCGGGCAATCAGCCCCAGCATTTT CASSTGGVNSGNQPQHF
many . TRBJ2-2 TRBV29-1 TGCAGCGTTGACGCTGGGGTCACCGGGGAGCTGTTTTTT CSVDAGVTGELFF
many . TRBJ2-7 TRBV29-1 TGCAGCGTTGCCGAAGGGCCGCCCTACGAGCAGTACTTC CSVAEGPPYEQYF
. . TRBJ1-5 TRBV6-1 TGTGCCAGCAGAAAGACAGGTCGCAATCAGCCCCAGCATTTT CASRKTGRNQPQHF
. . TRBJ2-5 TRBV2 TGTGCCAGCAGTCACCTCAGGGGCGAATTATTCCAAGAGGCCCAGTACTTC CASSHLRGELFQEAQYF
few . TRBJ1-1 TRBV7-2 TGTGCCAGCAGCTTCCAAACAGGGATGAACACTGAAGCTTTCTTT CASSFQTGMNTEAFF
many . TRBJ1-1 TRBV20-1 TGCAGTGCTAGAGAAGCGGACATCTTGGCGCATGCTTTCTTT CSAREADILAHAFF
many . TRBJ1-1 TRBV20-1 TGCAGTGCTAGAGCAGGGGCGCGGGCGGGGAACACTGAAGCTTTCTTT CSARAGARAGNTEAFF
many . TRBJ1-2 TRBV7-2 TGTGCCAGCAGCCCGAATTCAGGACTCTATGGCTACACCTTC CASSPNSGLYGYTF
many . TRBJ1-5 TRBV28 TGTGCCAGCAGTCGGACTGAGAATCAGCCCCAGCATTTT CASSRTENQPQHF
many TRBD1 TRBJ1-6 TRBV30 TGTGCCTGGAGTGCCGGACAGGCAAATTCACCCCTCCACTTT CAWSAGQANSPLHF
many TRBD2 TRBJ2-7 TRBV6-5 TGTGCCAGCAGTTCCCCTAGCGGTTCCTACGAGCAGTACTTC CASSSPSGSYEQYF
. . TRBJ2-5 TRBV7-2 TGTGCCAGCACTCATTCAGGGGGGAACCAAGAGACCCAGTACTTC CASTHSGGNQETQYF
. TRBD2 TRBJ2-5 TRBV6-2/TRBV6-3 TGTGCCAGCAGTTACGCGGCGGGAGGGCCTAGAGAGACCCAGTACTTC CASSYAAGGPRETQYF
few . TRBJ1-5 TRBV19 TGTGCCAGTAGTATTCCGGCAGGGCGGAGGTCATATAGCAATCAGCCCCAGCATTTT CASSIPAGRRSYSNQPQHF
many . TRBJ2-4 TRBV15 TGTGCCACCAGCAGAGGGGGGACTCAAGGCCTCGGGATCATTCAGCACTTC CATSRGGTQGLGIIQHF